These T cell receptor beta chains were read from a single sample in a study of cytomegalovirus exposure and HLA in healthy donors. The table came from immunoSEQ multiplex PCR; TCRdb's copy has only in-frame clones and leaves some out. The sample carries about 74,000 clones, approximately 95% recorded once. Sequenced: PBMCs. The receptor source for this set is a man younger than 30 in good health and CMV-seropositive. CDR3s include the opening cysteine and the closing phenylalanine or tryptophan. The D gene is left open where the match is weak. For some rows the clone size is stated as once, few or many, or as a class when expanded; others skip it.

TRBV27	14	-	TRBJ1-5	TRBD1	CASSSGQGNQPQHF	TGTGCCAGCAGTTCGGGACAGGGGAATCAGCCCCAGCATTTT
TRBV5-1	13	-	TRBJ2-7	-	CASSFAQFYEQYF	TGCGCCAGCAGCTTCGCACAGTTCTACGAGCAGTACTTC
TRBV7-3	15	-	TRBJ2-2	-	CASSLQTGNTGELFF	TGTGCCAGCAGCTTACAGACAGGGAACACCGGGGAGCTGTTTTTT
TRBV5-4	17	-	TRBJ2-5	TRBD2	CASSLAALAGRSETQYF	TGTGCCAGCAGCTTGGCGGCACTAGCGGGTCGATCGGAGACCCAGTACTTC
TRBV5-1	15	-	TRBJ2-3	TRBD1	CASSLGQGGTDTQYF	TGCGCCAGCAGCTTGGGACAGGGGGGAACAGATACGCAGTATTTT
TRBV30	12	-	TRBJ2-7	-	CAWSDQGYEQYF	TGTGCCTGGAGTGACCAGGGCTACGAGCAGTACTTC
TRBV6-1	15	few	TRBJ2-7	TRBD2	CASGISGSGPDEQYF	TGTGCCAGCGGAATTAGCGGGAGCGGCCCGGACGAGCAGTACTTC
TRBV5-1	17	-	TRBJ2-5	TRBD1	CASSSQTATDRGETQYF	TGCGCCAGCAGCTCGCAAACGGCCACGGACAGGGGGGAGACCCAGTACTTC
TRBV19	15	-	TRBJ1-5	-	CASSGNRALNQPQHF	TGTGCCAGTAGTGGCAACAGGGCCCTAAATCAGCCCCAGCATTTT
TRBV30	14	-	TRBJ1-5	-	CAWTLGGADQPQHF	TGTGCCTGGACTCTAGGGGGGGCGGATCAGCCCCAGCATTTT
TRBV25-1	14	-	TRBJ2-1	-	CASSEFNPINEQFF	TGTGCCAGCAGTGAATTTAACCCTATTAATGAGCAGTTCTTC
TRBV19	13	-	TRBJ1-2	TRBD1	CASSTLTGVGYTF	TGTGCCAGTAGTACTCTGACAGGGGTCGGCTACACCTTC